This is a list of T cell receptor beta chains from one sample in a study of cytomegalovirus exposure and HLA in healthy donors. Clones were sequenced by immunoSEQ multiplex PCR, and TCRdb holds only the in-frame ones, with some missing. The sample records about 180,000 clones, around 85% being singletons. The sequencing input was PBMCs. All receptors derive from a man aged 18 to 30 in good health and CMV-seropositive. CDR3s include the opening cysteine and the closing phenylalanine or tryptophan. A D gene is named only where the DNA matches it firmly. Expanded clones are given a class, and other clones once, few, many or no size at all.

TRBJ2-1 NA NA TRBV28 TGTGCCGACCGGGCCCCGGGGTACAATGAGCAGTTCTTC CADRAPGYNEQFF
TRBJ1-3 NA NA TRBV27 TGTGCCAGCAGTTCCATCTACAGGGCTGGAAACACCATATATTTT CASSSIYRAGNTIYF
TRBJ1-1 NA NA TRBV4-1 TGCGCCAGCAGACTCTGGGGGGGCACTGAAGCTTTCTTT CASRLWGGTEAFF
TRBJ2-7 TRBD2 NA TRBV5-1 TGCGCCAGCAGCTTCGGACTAGCGGGAGACGAGCAGTACTTC CASSFGLAGDEQYF
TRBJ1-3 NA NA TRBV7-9 TGTGCCAGCAGCTTAATTCGGACCGAAGGGGGCACCATATATTTT CASSLIRTEGGTIYF
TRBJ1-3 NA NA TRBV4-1 TGCGCCAGCAGCCCGGGACACGTCTCTGGAAACACCATATATTTT CASSPGHVSGNTIYF
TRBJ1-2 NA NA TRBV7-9 TGTGCCAGCACCCAGGGCAGTATCAGCCCTCATGGCTACACCTTC CASTQGSISPHGYTF
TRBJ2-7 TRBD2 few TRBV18 TGTGCCAGCTCACCGGTTGGCGGGAGTTACGAGCAGTACTTC CASSPVGGSYEQYF
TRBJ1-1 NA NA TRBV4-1 TGCGCCAGCAGCCATTCTAGCTGGGGGGCTGAAGCTTTCTTT CASSHSSWGAEAFF
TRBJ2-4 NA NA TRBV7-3 TGTGCCAGCAGCTTGGGGGCCACGGACATTCAGTACTTC CASSLGATDIQYF
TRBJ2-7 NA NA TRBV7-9 TGTGCCAGCAGCTTAGTACAGTACGGCGAGCAGTACTTC CASSLVQYGEQYF
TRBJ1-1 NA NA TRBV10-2 TGCGCCAGCAGTGTACAGGGATCGGACACTGAAGCTTTCTTT CASSVQGSDTEAFF
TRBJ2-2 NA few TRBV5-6 TGTGCCAGCAGCTTGGCGCGGGGGGAGCTGTTTTTT CASSLARGELFF
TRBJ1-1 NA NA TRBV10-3 TGTGCCACCAGAGTATCCGGGAACACTGAAGCTTTCTTT CATRVSGNTEAFF
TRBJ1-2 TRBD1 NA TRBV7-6 TGTGCCAGCAGCCCGACAGGGTCACCTGGCTACACCTTC CASSPTGSPGYTF
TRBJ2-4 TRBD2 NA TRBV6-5 TGTGCCAGCAACTATCCGGGGGGCATTCAGTACTTC CASNYPGGIQYF
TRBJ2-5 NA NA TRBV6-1 TGTGCCAGCGATCTCCGGGGTAGTGAGACCCAGTACTTC CASDLRGSETQYF
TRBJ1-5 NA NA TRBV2 TGTGCCAGCAGTGAGTTGGGGGCCGGCAATCAGCCCCAGCATTTT CASSELGAGNQPQHF
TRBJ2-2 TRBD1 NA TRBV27 TGTGCCAGCAGTTTCCTCTCTGGGGACAGGGGACCGGTCGGGGAGCTGTTTTTT CASSFLSGDRGPVGELFF
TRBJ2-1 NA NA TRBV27 TGTGCCAGCTCCGCAGGAACGCACGGAAATGAGCAGTTCTTC CASSAGTHGNEQFF
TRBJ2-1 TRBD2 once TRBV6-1 TGTGCCAGCAGTGGCACTAGCGGGAGTGGTGAGCAGTTCTTC CASSGTSGSGEQFF
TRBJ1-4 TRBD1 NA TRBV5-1 TGCGCCAGCAGCAGGGGGGACAGGGGGCATGAAAAACTGTTTTTT CASSRGDRGHEKLFF
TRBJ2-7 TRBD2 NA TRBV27 TGTGCCAGCAGTTTATCGACGGGGGGGGCCTACGAGCAGTACTTC CASSLSTGGAYEQYF
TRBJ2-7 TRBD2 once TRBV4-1 TGCGCCAGCAGCCGGGGGGGGGCCTACGAGCAGTACTTC CASSRGGAYEQYF
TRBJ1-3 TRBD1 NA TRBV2 TGTGCCAGCAGTGCAGAGACAGGGAGCACCATATATTTT CASSAETGSTIYF
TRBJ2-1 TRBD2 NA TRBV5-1 TGCGCCAGCAGCGGCCTAGCGGGGGGGGACAATGAGCAGTTCTTC CASSGLAGGDNEQFF
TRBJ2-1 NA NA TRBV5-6 TGTGCCAGCAGCTTGGTTGTAGGGGGTCCCTACAATGAGCAGTTCTTC CASSLVVGGPYNEQFF
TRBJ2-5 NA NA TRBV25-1 TGTGCCAGCAGTGAATATCTCGTCGGGGAGACCCAGTACTTC CASSEYLVGETQYF
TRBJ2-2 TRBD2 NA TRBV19 TGTGCCAGTAAGGGACTAGCGTTCACCGGGGAGCTGTTTTTT CASKGLAFTGELFF